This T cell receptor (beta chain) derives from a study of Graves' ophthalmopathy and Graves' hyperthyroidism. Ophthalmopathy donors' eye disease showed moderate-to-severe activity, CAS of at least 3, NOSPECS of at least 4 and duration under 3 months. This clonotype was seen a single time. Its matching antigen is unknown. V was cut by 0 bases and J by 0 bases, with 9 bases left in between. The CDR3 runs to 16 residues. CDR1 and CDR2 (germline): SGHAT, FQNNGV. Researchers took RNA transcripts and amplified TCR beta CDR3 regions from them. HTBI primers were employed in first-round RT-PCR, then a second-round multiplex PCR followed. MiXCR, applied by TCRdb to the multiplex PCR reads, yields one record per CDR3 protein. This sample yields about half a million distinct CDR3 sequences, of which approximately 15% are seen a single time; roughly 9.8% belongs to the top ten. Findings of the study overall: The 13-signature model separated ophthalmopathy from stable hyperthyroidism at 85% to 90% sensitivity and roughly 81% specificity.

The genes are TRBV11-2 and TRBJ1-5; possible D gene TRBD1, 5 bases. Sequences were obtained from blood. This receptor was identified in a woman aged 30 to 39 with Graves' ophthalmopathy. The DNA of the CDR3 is TGTGCCAGCAGCTTAGACGGGGGGGGTAGCAATCAGCCCCAGCATTTT. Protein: CASSLDGGGSNQPQHF.